The T cell receptor (beta chain) described here comes from a study of blood T cell repertoires in COVID-19. This CDR3 spans 14 amino acids. Trimming stripped 3 bases from V and 4 bases from J, with 12 bases between. From germline, CDR1 is SGHTA and CDR2 FQGNSA. The repertoire was sequenced with immunoSEQ multiplex PCR; TCRdb's copy has only in-frame clones and lacks some. The repertoire includes 130,000 to 150,000 clones, about 85% of them detected once, and about 40% sits in the top ten. The sequenced sample was peripheral blood. The V gene is TRBV7-2, the J gene TRBJ1-2; D remains ambiguous. The sequence came from a human donor in a cohort sampled during active COVID-19. The CDR3 reads CASSLGPPSYGYTF. The CDR3, as DNA: TGTGCCAGCAGCTTGGGCCCGCCCTCCTATGGCTACACCTTC. The whole variable domain, filled in from reference TRBV7-2 and TRBJ1-2, reads GAGVSQSPSNKVTEKGKDVELRCDPISGHTALYWYRQSLGQGLEFLIYFQGNSAPDKSGLPSDRFSAERTGGSVSTLTIQRTQQEDSAVYLCASSLGPPSYGYTFGSGTRLTVV.